This TCR beta chain appears in the sequencing data of a study of blood T cell repertoires in COVID-19. Study in general: Sites in the United States, Italy and Spain provided acute and convalescent COVID-19 samples. T cells, B-cell-depleted T cells, or PBMCs provided the cDNA or gDNA that served as material.

TCRdb keeps only in-frame clones here, not all; method: immunoSEQ multiplex PCR. The sample lists approximately 76,000 clones; around four fifths were seen once. CDR1 is SGHRS, CDR2 YFSETQ, per germline. V lost 0 bases, J lost 4 bases, and 7 bases lay in between. This CDR3 spans 14 amino acids. Sequencing input: peripheral blood. The TCR was taken from an elderly man with active or convalescent COVID-19. The chain combines TRBV5-1 with TRBJ2-2; D gene unclear. CDR3: CASSLEQSTGELFF. The CDR3 DNA sequence: TGCGCCAGCAGCTTGGAACAATCCACCGGGGAGCTGTTTTTT.